The 16 T cell receptor beta chains below come from one sample, sequenced in a study of T cell clonality in common variable immunodeficiency (dated by TCRdb to between 2014 and 2016). Library preparation was by the immunoSEQ multiplex PCR assay. The immuneACCESS repertoire file appears here via TCRdb, limited to in-frame rearrangements. These files lack a portion of the clones; in checked studies, under half of the deficit traces to unresolved V genes, and the cause of the others is not known. For this sample, some 38,000 clones are listed, none of them singletons. Jointly, the top ten make up 2.5% to 3.5% of the sample. The sample was peripheral blood mononuclear cells. The source of these receptors is a person aged 18 to 70 in good health.

At least ten counts were recorded for this clone. The read ends 3 residues early relative to the CDR3; the germline J gene fills the gap. J is TRBJ2-2 and V is TRBV5-1, with a tentative D call TRBD2 (6 bases). The CDR3 is 15 amino acids. CDR1 is SGHRS, CDR2 YFSETQ, per germline. CDR3 sequence: CASSPAGTGDSPLFF. Incomplete CDR3 DNA: TGCGCCAGCAGCCCTGCTGGGACTGGGGATTCACCG.

This clone was found many times. The missing CDR3 end, 3 residues past where the read stops, is filled in from the germline J gene. The rearrangement uses TRBV30 and TRBJ2-4; D is possibly TRBD1 (6 bases). CDR1 GTSNPN and CDR2 SVGIG come from the germline V gene (reference sequence). The V gene lost 7 bases and the J gene lost 0 bases, with 16 bases spanning the gap. The CDR3 length is 15 residues. CDR3 DNA, as far as it was read: TGTGCCTTCACCTACAGGGATTTAGCCAAAAACATT. Translated: CAFTYRDLAKNI. The entire CDR3 protein is CAFTYRDLAKNIQYF.

This clone occurred a few times. Read sequence stops 3 residues before the CDR3 end, and the germline J gene provides the missing end. The chain employs TRBV7-8 and TRBJ2-3; a weak D match, TRBD2 (6 bases). The CDR3 spans 17 residues. The germline V gene has CDR1 SGHVS and CDR2 FQNEAQ. V was pared by 6 bases and J by 3 bases, with 22 bases between. CDR3 bases read: TGTGCCAGCAGGCGTTTGGATTCTCGGGGGAGGACAGATACG. It yields the protein CASRRLDSRGRTDT. The full-length CDR3 reads as CASRRLDSRGRTDTQYF.

This clone showed up many times. The part of the CDR3 DNA that was read is TGTGCCAGCACGGGGGGAGGGAGTTCCTACGAG. Its translation: CASTGGGSSYE. The CDR3 reads in full as CASTGGGSSYEQYF. The V gene is TRBV28, the J gene TRBJ2-7, with 7 positions matching TRBD2. Coverage ceases 3 residues before the CDR3 finishes, and the germline J gene fills in the end. V lost 7 bases, J lost 1 base, and 7 bases stayed unmatched. The CDR3 length is 14 residues. The V gene's germline CDR1 is MDHEN and CDR2 SYDVKM.

This clone occurred many times. Sequencing ends 3 residues short of the CDR3 end; the germline J gene provides the rest. The chain carries TRBV6-2 or TRBV6-3 and TRBJ2-3; 7 bases align to TRBD1. CDR1 and CDR2 (germline): MNHEY, SVGEGT. CDR3 length equals 15 residues. CDR3 DNA, as far as it was read: TGTGCCAGCAGGTCCCTGGACAGGATAGGGGAGACG. Encoded protein: CASRSLDRIGET. The CDR3 as a whole reads CASRSLDRIGETQYF.

In its sample, this clone was seen many times. The CDR3 sequence is CASSQDWPSGGLPQHF. The sequenced CDR3 bases are TGTGCCAGCAGCCAAGATTGGCCTAGCGGGGGCTTACCC. The chain joins TRBV14 to TRBJ1-5, with TRBD1 as a possible D gene (6 bases). The read falls 3 residues short of the CDR3 end, and the missing part is taken from the germline J gene. Germline V gene data show CDR1 as SGHDN and CDR2 as FVKESK. This CDR3 spans 16 amino acids.

This clone has a count of ten or more. The read falls 3 residues short of the CDR3 end, and the missing part is taken from the germline J gene. The chain carries TRBV3-1 (or the pseudogene TRBV3-2) and TRBJ2-1; D is ambiguous. Between the trimmed V and J ends, which lost 1 base and 8 bases, there was a span of 3 bases. The V gene's germline CDR1 is LGHDT and CDR2 YNNKEL (reference sequence). This CDR3 is built from 11 residues. The CDR3 sequence: CASSQGDEQFF. The sequenced CDR3 bases are TGTGCCAGCAGCCAAGGCGATGAG.

There are many counts of this clone. The read halts 3 residues ahead of the CDR3 end, with the missing end drawn from the germline J gene. V gene TRBV29-1 combines with J gene TRBJ1-2; perhaps TRBD1 as D (5 bases). Trimming took off 7 bases at V and 0 bases at J, with 12 bases between the two ends. Germline lookup yields CDR1 SQVTM and CDR2 ANQGSEA. The CDR3 sequence is 13 residues long. The sequenced CDR3 bases are TGCAGCGGGGGGGGGTACTCTAACTATGGC. It codes for CSGGGYSNYG. The CDR3, in full, reads CSGGGYSNYGYTF. Full variable domain (outside the CDR3, taken from reference TRBV29-1 and TRBJ1-2): SAVISQKPSRDICQRGTSLTIQCQVDSQVTMMFWYRQQPGQSLTLIATANQGSEATYESGFVIDKFPISRPNLTFSTLTVSNMSPEDSSIYLCSGGGYSNYGYTFGSGTRLTVV.

This clone was recorded many times. The read is 3 residues too short to cover the CDR3 end, so that end is filled in from the germline J gene. The V call is TRBV5-1, the J call TRBJ1-1; 8 bases align to TRBD1. CDR3 length equals 13 residues. V trimming: 5 bases; J trimming: 5 bases; junction bases outside the gene matches: 5. Germline-derived CDR1 and CDR2 are SGHRS and YFSETQ. The CDR3 reads CASSTGGGTEAFF. CDR3 DNA (partial): TGCGCCAGCAGTACAGGGGGTGGGACTGAA.

This clone has more than one count but fewer than ten. The CDR3 DNA, read in part, is TGTGCCAGCAGCGCCGTAGCGGGAGGGCCGAAGACC. Amino acid sequence: CASSAVAGGPKT. The CDR3 in its entirety is CASSAVAGGPKTQYF. The V gene is TRBV7-9, the J gene TRBJ2-5; TRBD2 aligns across 11 bases. The read gets to within 3 residues of the CDR3 end, and the germline J gene fills in the rest. Germline CDR1 SEHNR, CDR2 FQNEAQ (reference sequence). CDR3 length: 15 amino acids. V was pared by 5 bases and J by 6 bases, with 8 bases of the junction left unmatched.

This clone was seen repeatedly, ten times or more. The CDR3 end lies 3 residues beyond the end of the read and is filled in from the germline J gene. The chain links TRBV20-1 to TRBJ2-7; TRBD1 agrees at 7 bases. Germline assignment: CDR1 DFQATT and CDR2 SNEGSKA (reference sequence). The V and J ends lost 5 bases and 3 bases, in that order; junction bases with no gene match: 19. This CDR3 is built from 17 residues. CDR3 region: CSAGRQPKDRIGYEQYF. Incomplete CDR3 DNA: TGCAGTGCTGGGAGACAACCCAAGGACAGGATCGGCTACGAG.

This clone was recorded at least ten times. The read terminates 3 residues ahead of where the CDR3 ends, so the germline J gene completes it. The chain couples TRBV18 to TRBJ2-5; unclear D gene. The CDR3 totals 14 residues. V lost 1 base to trimming and J lost 5 bases, with 11 bases between them. The germline gives CDR1 KGHSH, CDR2 LQKENI. This CDR3 is CASSPREVEETQYF. The part of the CDR3 DNA that was read is TGTGCCAGCTCACCACGAGAGGTTGAGGAGACC.

This clone showed up just a few times. The read stops 3 residues short of the end of the CDR3; the missing end is completed from the germline J gene. This rearrangement joins TRBV13 to TRBJ2-5; D unclear. Deletions cut 5 bases from V and 5 bases from J, with 12 bases between. Per germline, CDR1 PRHDT and CDR2 FYEKMQ (reference sequence). The CDR3 is made up of 13 amino acids. CDR3 DNA, as far as it was read: TGTGCCAGCAGCCCCCGAGCCCGGGAGACC. Amino acids: CASSPRARET. The CDR3 reads in full as CASSPRARETQYF.

This clone was recorded at least ten times. The CDR3 goes on 3 residues after the read ends, and that part is filled in from the germline J gene. The chain is built from TRBV4-2 and TRBJ1-6; a weak D match, TRBD1 (5 bases). The CDR3 is 15 residues long. The ends were cut back, 0 bases at V and 8 bases at J, with 11 bases in the middle. Germline V lookup: CDR1 LGHNA, CDR2 YNFKEQ. The CDR3 region is CASSQDQGGYSPLHF. The DNA read from the CDR3 is TGTGCCAGCAGCCAAGATCAGGGAGGGTATTCACCC.

This clone was detected ten times or more. Read data end 3 residues before the CDR3 end; the end is taken from the germline J gene. The V gene is TRBV7-9, the J gene TRBJ2-7; D call uncertain. The germline V gene has CDR1 SEHNR and CDR2 FQNEAQ (reference sequence). V was trimmed by 2 bases and J by 2 bases, leaving 7 bases between them. The CDR3 is 13 residues long. The CDR3 protein is CASSLMYPYEQYF. The sequenced CDR3 bases are TGTGCCAGCAGCTTAATGTATCCCTACGAG.

This clone was detected many times. CDR3 loop: CASSPQSQTSVWETQYF. The CDR3 bases that were read are TGTGCCAGCTCACCACAATCCCAGACTAGCGTCTGGGAGACC. V gene TRBV18 combines with J gene TRBJ2-5, with 8 nucleotides matching TRBD2. The read comes to an end 3 residues before the CDR3 does, leaving the germline J gene to fill in the end. The V gene's germline CDR1 is KGHSH and CDR2 LQKENI. This CDR3 contains 17 residues. V gave up 1 base and J gave up 5 bases; unmatched junction bases: 12.